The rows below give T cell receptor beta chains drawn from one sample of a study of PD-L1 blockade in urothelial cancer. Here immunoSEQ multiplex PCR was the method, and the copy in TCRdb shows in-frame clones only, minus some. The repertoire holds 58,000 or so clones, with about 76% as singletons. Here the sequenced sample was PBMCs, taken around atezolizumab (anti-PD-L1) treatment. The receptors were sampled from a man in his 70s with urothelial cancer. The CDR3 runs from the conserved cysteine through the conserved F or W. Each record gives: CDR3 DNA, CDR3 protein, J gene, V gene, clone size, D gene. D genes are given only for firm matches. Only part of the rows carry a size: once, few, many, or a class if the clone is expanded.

TGTGCCAGCAGCTATAGCGGTTCCTACAATGAGCAGTTCTTC	CASSYSGSYNEQFF	TRBJ2-1	TRBV7-9	once	-
TGTGCCAGCAGCCGCGGTAGGGGGACAGATACGCAGTATTTT	CASSRGRGTDTQYF	TRBJ2-3	TRBV4-2	-	-
TGTGCCAGCAGTCCCGGGACTAGCGGGAGCTGGGATACGCAGTATTTT	CASSPGTSGSWDTQYF	TRBJ2-3	TRBV7-9	-	TRBD2
TGTGCCAGCAGCCCTCAAACGATAGGGGGAGGCTACACCTTC	CASSPQTIGGGYTF	TRBJ1-2	TRBV9	-	-
TGTGCCAGCATGGGACAAAACGGGGCCGGGGAGCTGTTTTTT	CASMGQNGAGELFF	TRBJ2-2	TRBV25-1	-	-
TGTGCCAGTAGTATAATTGGGCCCGAAAAGCGGTACAATGAGCAGTTCTTC	CASSIIGPEKRYNEQFF	TRBJ2-1	TRBV19	-	-
TGCGCCAGCAGCCTTACGGGGATACGGATAAATGAAAAACTGTTTTTT	CASSLTGIRINEKLFF	TRBJ1-4	TRBV4-1	once	-
TGTGCCAGCAGCGGATCGCCGGGACTAGCGGGAGAGAATGAGCAGTTCTTC	CASSGSPGLAGENEQFF	TRBJ2-1	TRBV9	-	TRBD2
TGTGCCAGCTCAGCCACTAGCACCGTGGGCAACGAGCAGTACTTC	CASSATSTVGNEQYF	TRBJ2-7	TRBV18	-	-
TGTGCCAGCAGCTTATATCCACCCAGTTCCTACAATGAGCAGTTCTTC	CASSLYPPSSYNEQFF	TRBJ2-1	TRBV7-6	-	-
TGTGCCAGCAGCTTCTTCGGGTATGGTCAGCCCCAGCATTTT	CASSFFGYGQPQHF	TRBJ1-5	TRBV5-4	-	-
TGCGCCAGCAGTGAGACAGGGGACTATGGCTACACCTTC	CASSETGDYGYTF	TRBJ1-2	TRBV10-2	-	TRBD1
TGTGCCTGGAGTTTAGAGAGAAGTTTTTATGGCTACACCTTC	CAWSLERSFYGYTF	TRBJ1-2	TRBV30	-	-
TGTGCCAGCAGCTTAAGCGGAGCGGGGGGAAGCAATGAGCAGTTCTTC	CASSLSGAGGSNEQFF	TRBJ2-1	TRBV7-9	few	TRBD2
TGTGCCAGTAGAAGTTCGGGGACTGAAGCTTTCTTT	CASRSSGTEAFF	TRBJ1-1	TRBV19	-	-
TGTGCCAGTAGCCCGTACTACGAGCAGTACTTC	CASSPYYEQYF	TRBJ2-7	TRBV19	-	-
TGCAGCGTTGAAGATGGGATAGCGGGAGGGATCTCCTACAATGAGCAGTTCTTC	CSVEDGIAGGISYNEQFF	TRBJ2-1	TRBV29-1	-	TRBD2
TGTGCCAGCAGCTTAGTAAACCCAGGGACCGGGGAGCTGTTTTTT	CASSLVNPGTGELFF	TRBJ2-2	TRBV7-2	few	-
TGTGCCAGCAGTCGCGGGGGGACAGGGGCATCGCAGCCCCAGCATTTT	CASSRGGTGASQPQHF	TRBJ1-5	TRBV27	-	TRBD1
TGTGCCAGTAGTATAGGTCCTTTGAACACTGAAGCTTTCTTT	CASSIGPLNTEAFF	TRBJ1-1	TRBV19	few	-
TGTGCCAGCAGTGAAATTGGCCTAGCGGGGAACAATGAGCAGTTCTTC	CASSEIGLAGNNEQFF	TRBJ2-1	TRBV6-1	-	TRBD2
TGTGCCAGCTCAGCCGAGGACTATGGCTACACCTTC	CASSAEDYGYTF	TRBJ1-2	TRBV18	-	-
TGTGCCAGCAGCGTAGAAGGGGGAGATACGCAGTATTTT	CASSVEGGDTQYF	TRBJ2-3	TRBV9	-	-
TGTGCTAGTGGTGCCTCCCGGACAGACACTGAAGCTTTCTTT	CASGASRTDTEAFF	TRBJ1-1	TRBV12-5	many	-
TGTGCCAGCAGTGATATGAGGGCCGGGAACTATGGCTACACCTTC	CASSDMRAGNYGYTF	TRBJ1-2	TRBV25-1	-	-
TGTGCCAGTAGTATAGGGGCACACGGAAATAACTATGGCTACACCTTC	CASSIGAHGNNYGYTF	TRBJ1-2	TRBV19	-	-
TGTGCCAGCAGTCCCCGACTAGCGCAAGCCGAGCAGTACTTC	CASSPRLAQAEQYF	TRBJ2-7	TRBV28	-	TRBD2
TGTGCCAGCAGCTGGACAGCCTTTTCCACAGATACGCAGTATTTT	CASSWTAFSTDTQYF	TRBJ2-3	TRBV5-4	-	-
TGTGCCAGCAGTCCCATTCACCGGGACAGGGGAACCTACGAGCAGTACTTC	CASSPIHRDRGTYEQYF	TRBJ2-7	TRBV28	-	TRBD1
TGTGCCTGGAGTGCACTAGCGGCTTCTATACGCGGAGGCGAGCAGTACTTC	CAWSALAASIRGGEQYF	TRBJ2-7	TRBV30	once	TRBD2
TGTGCCAGCAGCCGCCCAGGGGGCGCTTTCGAGCAGTACTTC	CASSRPGGAFEQYF	TRBJ2-7	TRBV9	-	TRBD1
TGTGCCAGCAGGATAGACAGTGGTAGCAATCAGCCCCAGCATTTT	CASRIDSGSNQPQHF	TRBJ1-5	TRBV6-1	-	-
TGTGCCAGCAGTTTGAAGTGGGAGTTCGGCACCGGGGAGCTGTTTTTT	CASSLKWEFGTGELFF	TRBJ2-2	TRBV27	-	-
TGTGCCAGTAGTATCATCGGGACAGTCACCTTC	CASSIIGTVTF	TRBJ1-2	TRBV19	-	TRBD1
TGCGCCAGCAGCCCCCCGGGACAGGGAAACACCGGGGAGCTGTTTTTT	CASSPPGQGNTGELFF	TRBJ2-2	TRBV5-1	-	TRBD1
TGTGCCAGCAGCTTTCCTCAAGAGACCCAGTACTTC	CASSFPQETQYF	TRBJ2-5	TRBV7-2	once	-
TGCGCCAGCAGTGCTGGCGGGGGCCTCATTTACGAGCAGTACTTC	CASSAGGGLIYEQYF	TRBJ2-7	TRBV10-2	-	-
TGTGCCAGCAGCTTAGTATGGGAGTCGAAAGAGACCCAGTACTTC	CASSLVWESKETQYF	TRBJ2-5	TRBV7-2	-	-
TGCGCCAGCAGCTTGGACCCAGGGGGCGATGAAAAACTGTTTTTT	CASSLDPGGDEKLFF	TRBJ1-4	TRBV5-1	once	TRBD1
TGTGCCAGCAGCTTAGCCGACAGGGTTCAGGACAATGAGCAGTTCTTC	CASSLADRVQDNEQFF	TRBJ2-1	TRBV7-9	-	TRBD1
TGTGCCAGCAGTACAGGGGGGGGATCCTACGAGCAGTACTTC	CASSTGGGSYEQYF	TRBJ2-7	TRBV28	-	-
TGTGCCAGCTCACCGGCCATGAACACTGAAGCTTTCTTT	CASSPAMNTEAFF	TRBJ1-1	TRBV18	-	-
TGTGCCTGGACAGGGGACCAATTCTACGAGCAGTACTTC	CAWTGDQFYEQYF	TRBJ2-7	TRBV30	-	-
TGTGCCAGCAGCGGAACTAGCGCCTACTACAATGAGCAGTTCTTC	CASSGTSAYYNEQFF	TRBJ2-1	TRBV9	few	TRBD2
TGTGCCAGCAGGGCCTCCCAAGATACGCAGTATTTT	CASRASQDTQYF	TRBJ2-3	TRBV2	-	-
TGTGCCAGCGAGCGGGAGGTCGGAGATACGCAGTATTTT	CASEREVGDTQYF	TRBJ2-3	TRBV2	-	TRBD2
TGTGCCAGCAGCCTACGAGGGAGCGGTCAAGAGACCCAGTACTTC	CASSLRGSGQETQYF	TRBJ2-5	TRBV13	-	-
TGTGCCAGCAGCTTAAACTGGGCGTCAAACACTGAAGCTTTCTTT	CASSLNWASNTEAFF	TRBJ1-1	TRBV13	-	-
TGTGCCAGCAGCTTGGCAAGCGGGAGGGAAAAAGAGACCCAGTACTTC	CASSLASGREKETQYF	TRBJ2-5	TRBV5-4	-	TRBD2